Only one count was recorded for the clone carrying this TCR beta chain. These data come from a study of blood T cell repertoires in COVID-19. Turning to the study itself: The United States, Italy and Spain were the sources of the acute and convalescent COVID-19 samples.

Original processing notes: Amplifying reference gene primers gave estimates of nucleated cell counts. Here immunoSEQ multiplex PCR was the method, and the copy in TCRdb shows in-frame clones only, minus some. Clonal size and the V and J genes are those of that table, whereas D and trimming came from the DNA. The sample has 200,000 to 250,000 clones, roughly 87% seen once. Cohort assignment relied on participant-reported clinical history. The ends were cut back, 6 bases at V and 4 bases at J, with 8 bases in the middle. The CDR3 has 12 residues. Germline V gene data show CDR1 as MDHEN and CDR2 as SYDVKM.

The rearrangement joins TRBV28 to TRBJ2-3; D call uncertain. Sequences were obtained from PBMCs or T cells enriched from blood (not recorded which). This receptor was taken from a woman in her thirties with acute COVID-19. CDR3 coding DNA: TGTGCCAGCAGCCAGATCGCAGATACGCAGTATTTT. Residues: CASSQIADTQYF.